Below, one T cell receptor (beta chain) is given with its context. This clonotype was counted ten times or more. Its antigen specificity is not known. No much larger clone exists at a distance of one base, and base qualities are not known. The sample originates from a study of spatial heterogeneity in lung cancer (dated by TCRdb to between 2019 and 2020). The study in broad terms: Beta-chain transcripts were consistently detected in greater numbers than alpha-chain transcripts, which likely reflected higher beta-chain transcript abundance. In non-small cell lung cancer, the study quantitatively compared TCR alpha and beta repertoires across several tumor regions, matched nontumor lung, and blood. In the raw uncorrected reads, each unique combination of TCR and UMI appeared more than ten times on average. At surgery, both alpha and beta chains were TCR-sequenced in around 240 tumor regions, about 64 matched nontumor lung samples and just over 55 PBMC samples. Nonsynonymous mutation counts, determined by whole-exome sequencing of tumor tissue, were related to TCR repertoire features.

The sample's time point label, in plain terms: sample taken at primary tumor resection. Whole RNA extracted from tumor and nontumor lung tissue, or from cryopreserved PBMC samples, was used for TCR sequencing without cell sorting. The donors were more than 65 patients from the lung TRACERx cohort who had early-stage, untreated non-small cell lung cancer. Only patients for whom sufficient RNA was available from at least two tumor regions were selected for TCR sequencing. Results and caveats for the whole study, not just this receptor: Additional single-cell paired TCR alpha and beta sequencing was considered necessary to confirm, at a functional level, the hypothesis that regional TCRs recognize regional mutations. Ubiquitous expanded tumor TCRs were found in blood more often at tumor resection than at routine follow-up.

The CDR3 spans 12 residues, from the cysteine through the phenylalanine. The only DNA kept is the CDR3, 36 bases in frame from the first base. CDR1 and CDR2, per the germline V gene, are SGHAT and FQNNGV. V was cut back by 0 bases and J by 5 bases, leaving a gap of 3 bases between them. The library was prepared using 5' RACE. Sequencing instrument: NextSeq 500. To allow correction of PCR and sequencing errors, the TCR library protocol tagged every TCR cDNA molecule with a unique molecular identifier. In the source study's methods: Decombinator tools were used for TCR identification, UMI-based error correction and CDR3 extraction. Expanded TCRs were defined as those above a frequency of 2 per 1,000, corresponding to the top 1% of the tumor frequency distribution. Each repertoire was subsampled 100 times to 5,000 TCRs, after which Renyi diversity was computed with the R vegan package. To build CDR3 similarity networks, amino acid triplet string-kernel similarity was used, and CDR3s were connected when their pairwise similarity was above 0.82. TCRdb passed the public sequencing reads through fastp at Q25 and MiXCR, retaining productive beta sequences. Rows with one shared CDR3 protein collapse into an entry with the most common genes and DNA. TCRdb assigned the V and J calls; the authors' analysis was not used. For this sample the table gives approximately 52,000 distinct CDR3 sequences, of which roughly 7% were detected only once. The ten largest clones take up 2.9% of the sample.

The clonotype was recovered from a female donor with early-stage non-small cell lung cancer. Recombination linked TRBV11-2 to TRBJ2-3; too little of a D gene remains to name it. Here the sequenced sample was PBMCs, taken at surgery. The CDR3: CASSLDKDTQYF. The nucleotides read TGTGCCAGCAGCTTAGACAAAGATACGCAGTATTTT.